This entry features one T cell receptor (beta chain) sequence. Its cognate antigen is unknown. All the people who gave samples were healthy bone marrow donors. The sample is drawn from a study of cytomegalovirus exposure and HLA in healthy donors. Study details: Findings of an earlier analysis included around 120 million unique TCR beta sequences from 180 million or so T cells. Study observations and caveats: The authors considered a cluster of highly shared sequence variants likely to be a sequencing artifact. It was taken for granted in presence/absence analyses that sequencing depth across donors was roughly uniform.

The PCR contained 60 Vbeta and 13 Jbeta primers. Generated by immunoSEQ multiplex PCR, the TCRdb table keeps only in-frame clones and is missing some. The sample includes about 160,000 clones, around 69% seen only once; the top ten take over 2.5%. The sequenced sample was PBMCs. The origin of this receptor is a woman in her 30s in good health and CMV-seronegative.

DNA for the CDR3: TGTGCCAGCAGTTTCGACACAGCCTACGAGCAGTACTTC. Translated: CASSFDTAYEQYF. The chain uses TRBV27 and TRBJ2-7; D call uncertain. This CDR3 has 13 residues. Germline values: CDR1 MNHEY, CDR2 SMNVEV (reference sequence). V was shortened by 3 bases and J by 2 bases, with 8 bases between the two germline ends.